This record covers a single T cell receptor beta chain. Methods used by the authors: Amplification with reference gene primers provided the estimates of nucleated cell counts. Some clones are missing from TCRdb's copy, which holds only in-frame ones; the method was immunoSEQ multiplex PCR. V, J and clone size reflect that table, while D and trimming were determined from the DNA. The sample has roughly 160,000 clones; more than 65% are singletons. CDR3 length: 13 residues. Between the trimmed V and J ends, which lost 7 bases and 4 bases, there was a span of 11 bases. CDR1 is MDHEN, CDR2 SYDVKM, per germline. The sample originates from a study of blood T cell repertoires in COVID-19. About the research overall: The origin of the acute and convalescent COVID-19 samples was the United States, Italy and Spain. T cells, B-cell-depleted T cells, or PBMCs provided the cDNA or gDNA that served as material.

The sequence was obtained from a man aged 65-85 years with active or convalescent COVID-19. This rearrangement joins TRBV28 to TRBJ1-5; unclear D gene. What was sequenced was peripheral blood. The chain's CDR3 is CASIRTANQPQHF. The CDR3 nucleotides are TGTGCCAGCATTAGAACAGCAAATCAGCCCCAGCATTTT. The variable domain in full, completed from reference TRBV28 and TRBJ1-5, reads DVKVTQSSRYLVKRTGEKVFLECVQDMDHENMFWYRQDPGLGLRLIYFSYDVKMKEKGDIPEGYSVSREKKERFSLILESASTNQTSMYLCASIRTANQPQHFGDGTRLSIL.